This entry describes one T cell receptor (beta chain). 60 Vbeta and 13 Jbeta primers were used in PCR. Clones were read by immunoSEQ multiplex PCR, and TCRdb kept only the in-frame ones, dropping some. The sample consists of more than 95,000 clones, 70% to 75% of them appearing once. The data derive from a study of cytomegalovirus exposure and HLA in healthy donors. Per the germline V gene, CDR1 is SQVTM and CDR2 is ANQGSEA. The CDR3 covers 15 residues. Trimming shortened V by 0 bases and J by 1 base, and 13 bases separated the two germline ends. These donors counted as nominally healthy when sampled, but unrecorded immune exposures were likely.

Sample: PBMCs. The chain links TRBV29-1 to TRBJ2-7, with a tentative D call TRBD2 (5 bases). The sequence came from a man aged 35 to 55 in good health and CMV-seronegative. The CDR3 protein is CSVEDAGLNSYEQYF. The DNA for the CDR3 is TGCAGCGTTGAAGATGCCGGACTTAATTCCTACGAGCAGTACTTC.